Described below is a single TCR beta chain sequence and its context. These data come from a study of blood T cell repertoires in COVID-19. The overall study: The study drew acute and convalescent COVID-19 samples from the United States, Italy and Spain. Nucleic acid was either cDNA or gDNA, and it came from T cells, B-cell-depleted T cells, or PBMCs.

Original processing notes: For nucleated cells, counts were estimated from reference gene primer amplification. The repertoire was sequenced with immunoSEQ multiplex PCR; TCRdb's copy has only in-frame clones and lacks some. The V and J calls and clone size are taken from that table; D and trimming were inferred from the DNA. The sample shows some 150,000 clones, roughly four fifths of them seen only once. The CDR3 runs to 16 residues. Germline loops: CDR1 MNHEY, CDR2 SMNVEV (reference sequence). After removal of 2 bases from V and 3 bases from J, the junction contained 4 bases not matched to a gene.

The clonotype comes from a human donor with acute or convalescent COVID-19. The donor label of this sample is uncertain. The rearrangement links TRBV27 to TRBJ2-2, with TRBD2 identical over 9 bases. The sample consisted of peripheral blood. The CDR3 sequence is CASSLAAGGDTGELFF. CDR3 DNA sequence: TGTGCCAGCAGTTTAGCGGCGGGGGGGGACACCGGGGAGCTGTTTTTT.